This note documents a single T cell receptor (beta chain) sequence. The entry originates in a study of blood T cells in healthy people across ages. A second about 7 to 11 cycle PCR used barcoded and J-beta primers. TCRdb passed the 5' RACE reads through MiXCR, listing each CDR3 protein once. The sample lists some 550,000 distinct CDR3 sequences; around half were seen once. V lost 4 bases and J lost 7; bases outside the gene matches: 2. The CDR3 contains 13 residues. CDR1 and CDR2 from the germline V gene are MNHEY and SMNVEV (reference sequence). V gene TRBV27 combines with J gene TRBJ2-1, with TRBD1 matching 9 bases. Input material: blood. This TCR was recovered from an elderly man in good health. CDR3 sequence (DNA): TGTGCCAGCAGTTCCGGGACAGGGAATGAGCAGTTCTTC. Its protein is CASSSGTGNEQFF.